This entry describes one T cell receptor (beta chain). The record originates from a study of CD8 T cells in Susac syndrome. Overall study context: When blood was drawn, patients with Susac syndrome were on intravenous immunoglobulin alone, on corticosteroids, or therapy-naive.

The authors reverse transcribed roughly 0.5 to 1 ug RNA with random hexamers. One entry per CDR3 protein results from TCRdb running MiXCR on the immunoSEQ multiplex PCR reads. The data show about 130,000 distinct CDR3 sequences, around 94% seen once. Sample: CD8+ T cells from PBMCs. This TCR came from a human donor with Susac syndrome.

CDR3 sequence (DNA): TGTGCCAGCATTAGAGCGGGAGTGGGCACAGATACGCAGTATTTT. It yields the protein CASIRAGVGTDTQYF. The chain carries TRBV7-9 and TRBJ2-3, with 8 bases lining up with TRBD2. Unmatched junction bases numbered 7, after V lost 7 bases and J lost 1 base. Germline loops: CDR1 SEHNR, CDR2 FQNEAQ (reference sequence). The CDR3 loop spans 15 amino acids.